The 5 T cell receptor beta chains in this list originate from one sample, sequenced in a study of post-analysis software for immune sequencing data (dated by TCRdb to the mid-2010s). Results and caveats for the whole study, not just this receptor: Roughly 5 TRBV segments, including TRBV5-6, TRBV5-1 and TRBV20-1, were significantly more frequent in patients than controls.

The antigens these receptors bind are not known. Library preparation employed PCR. The sequencer was an Illumina HiSeq 2500. Unique molecular identifiers were incorporated into TCR beta cDNA libraries to reduce PCR and sequencing biases. In-frame beta chains were kept once TCRdb had trimmed the public reads at Q25 with fastp and called clones with MiXCR. All rows with the same CDR3 protein become a single entry with the most common DNA and genes. Across this sample there are fewer than 900,000 distinct CDR3 sequences, with about 43% seen only once. Together, the top ten hold 4.9% of the sample. Sequencing was carried out using blood. All receptors come from a girl under 18 with multiple sclerosis.

This clonotype showed up just once. The rearrangement joins TRBV7-6 to TRBJ1-2, with D possibly being TRBD1 (5 bases). This CDR3 is 13 amino acids long. Germline CDR1 and CDR2: SGHVS and FNYEAQ. V lost 5 bases and J 3 bases, leaving 10 bases between the germline ends. CDR3 sequence reads: CASSQTADYGYTF. The CDR3 DNA reads TGTGCCAGCAGCCAGACAGCGGACTATGGCTACACCTTC.

This rearrangement joins TRBV4-1 to TRBJ2-3, with 10 bases lining up with TRBD2. The trim removed 6 bases at V and 6 bases at J, leaving 6 bases unmatched. CDR3 length equals 14 residues. Per germline, CDR1 MGHRA and CDR2 YSYEKL. As DNA, the CDR3 is TGCGCCAGCAGTGGGGCTAGCGGGAGCGATACGCAGTATTTT. Amino acids: CASSGASGSDTQYF.

The chain joins TRBV20-1 to TRBJ1-1; no clear D. CDR1 is DFQATT and CDR2 is SNEGSKA in the germline V gene (reference sequence). CDR3 length: 14 amino acids. Trimming left V 0 bases short and J 5 bases short, with 13 bases between. CDR3 nucleotides: TGCAGTGCTAGAGAGCCGATGGGCCCAACTGAAGCTTTCTTT. It encodes CSAREPMGPTEAFF.

The chain links TRBV20-1 to TRBJ2-1, with 8 bases that match TRBD2. Unmatched junction bases numbered 11, after V lost 3 bases and J lost 1 base. The CDR3 runs to 17 residues. Germline CDR1 DFQATT, CDR2 SNEGSKA (reference sequence). The CDR3 spells CSASPWERESSYNEQFF. DNA for the CDR3: TGCAGTGCTAGCCCGTGGGAGCGGGAGAGTTCCTACAATGAGCAGTTCTTC.

This rearrangement joins TRBV20-1 to TRBJ2-7; 7 bases line up with TRBD2. Per the germline V gene, CDR1 is DFQATT and CDR2 is SNEGSKA (reference sequence). This CDR3 contains 16 residues. With V trimmed by 6 bases and J by 2 bases, 16 bases remained unmatched. CDR3 sequence: CSATRGRLADPYEQYF. CDR3 nucleotides: TGCAGTGCCACTCGAGGTCGGCTAGCGGACCCCTACGAGCAGTACTTC.